This paragraph covers one TCR beta chain sequence. The target antigen is unknown. Produced via immunoSEQ multiplex PCR; TCRdb's table is partial and in-frame only. The repertoire has 45,000 to 55,000 clones, 81% of them found once; the top ten carry 15% to 20%. This sample was taken from a study of PD-1 blockade in classical Hodgkin lymphoma. Regarding the study as a whole: Researchers reported that CD4+ TCR diversity, though not CD8+, rose significantly by C4D1.

Autologous stem cell transplantation was followed by relapse in every patient, and brentuximab vedotin exposure varied. The patients, who had relapsed/refractory classical Hodgkin lymphoma, achieved best responses of complete response, partial response or progressive disease. Germline V CDR1 and CDR2: MGHDK, SYGVNS. CDR3 size: 14 residues. Trimming left V 3 bases short and J 0 bases short, with 8 bases between. Sequenced material: peripheral blood mononuclear cells (PBMCs), taken at baseline. This rearrangement joins TRBV25-1 to TRBJ1-1; tentative D call: TRBD1 (6 bases). The clonotype was recovered from a human donor with classical Hodgkin lymphoma. The CDR3 DNA follows: TGTGCCAGCAGTGAGAGGGGGATGAACACTGAAGCTTTCTTT. This sequence encodes CASSERGMNTEAFF.